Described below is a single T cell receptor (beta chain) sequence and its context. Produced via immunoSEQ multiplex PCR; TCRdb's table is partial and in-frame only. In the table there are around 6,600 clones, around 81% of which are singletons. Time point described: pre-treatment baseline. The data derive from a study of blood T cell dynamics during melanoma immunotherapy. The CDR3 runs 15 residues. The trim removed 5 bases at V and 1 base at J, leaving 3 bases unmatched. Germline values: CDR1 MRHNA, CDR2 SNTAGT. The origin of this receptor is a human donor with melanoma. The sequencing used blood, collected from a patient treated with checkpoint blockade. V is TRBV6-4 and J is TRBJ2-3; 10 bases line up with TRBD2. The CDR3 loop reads CASSQSGRGTDTQYF. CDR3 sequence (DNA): TGTGCCAGCAGTCAAAGCGGGAGGGGCACAGATACGCAGTATTTT.